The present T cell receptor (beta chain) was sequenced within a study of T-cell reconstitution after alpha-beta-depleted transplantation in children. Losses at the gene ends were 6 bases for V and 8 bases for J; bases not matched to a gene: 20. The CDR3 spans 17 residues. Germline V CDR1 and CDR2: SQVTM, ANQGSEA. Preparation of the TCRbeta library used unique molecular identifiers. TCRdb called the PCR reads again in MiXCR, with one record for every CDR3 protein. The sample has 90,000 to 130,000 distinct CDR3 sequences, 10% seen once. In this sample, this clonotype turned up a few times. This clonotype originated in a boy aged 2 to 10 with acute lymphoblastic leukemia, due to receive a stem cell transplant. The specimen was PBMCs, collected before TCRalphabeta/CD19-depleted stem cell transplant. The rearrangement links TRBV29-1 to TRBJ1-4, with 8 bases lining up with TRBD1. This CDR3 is CSVRGILDRGEEEKLFF. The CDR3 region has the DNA TGCAGCGTCCGCGGCATACTAGACAGGGGAGAAGAGGAAAAACTGTTTTTT.